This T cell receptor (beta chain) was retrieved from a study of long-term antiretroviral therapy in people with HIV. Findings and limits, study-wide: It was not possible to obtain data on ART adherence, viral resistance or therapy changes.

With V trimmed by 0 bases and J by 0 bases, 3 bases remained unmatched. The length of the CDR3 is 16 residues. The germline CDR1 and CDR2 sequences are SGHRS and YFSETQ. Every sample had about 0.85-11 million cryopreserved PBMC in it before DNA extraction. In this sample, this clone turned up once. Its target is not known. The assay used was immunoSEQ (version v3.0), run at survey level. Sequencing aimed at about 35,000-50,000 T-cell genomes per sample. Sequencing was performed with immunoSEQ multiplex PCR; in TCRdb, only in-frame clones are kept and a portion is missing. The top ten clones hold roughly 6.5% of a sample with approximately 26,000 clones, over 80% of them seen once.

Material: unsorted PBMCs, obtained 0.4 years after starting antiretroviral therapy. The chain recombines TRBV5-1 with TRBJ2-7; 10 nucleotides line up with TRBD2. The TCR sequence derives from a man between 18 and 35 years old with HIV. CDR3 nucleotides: TGCGCCAGCAGCTTGGAACTAGCGGGGACCTCCTACGAGCAGTACTTC. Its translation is CASSLELAGTSYEQYF. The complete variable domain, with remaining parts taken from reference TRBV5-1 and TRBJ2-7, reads KAGVTQTPRYLIKTRGQQVTLSCSPISGHRSVSWYQQTPGQGLQFLFEYFSETQRNKGNFPGRFSGRQFSNSRSEMNVSTLELGDSALYLCASSLELAGTSYEQYFGPGTRLTVT.